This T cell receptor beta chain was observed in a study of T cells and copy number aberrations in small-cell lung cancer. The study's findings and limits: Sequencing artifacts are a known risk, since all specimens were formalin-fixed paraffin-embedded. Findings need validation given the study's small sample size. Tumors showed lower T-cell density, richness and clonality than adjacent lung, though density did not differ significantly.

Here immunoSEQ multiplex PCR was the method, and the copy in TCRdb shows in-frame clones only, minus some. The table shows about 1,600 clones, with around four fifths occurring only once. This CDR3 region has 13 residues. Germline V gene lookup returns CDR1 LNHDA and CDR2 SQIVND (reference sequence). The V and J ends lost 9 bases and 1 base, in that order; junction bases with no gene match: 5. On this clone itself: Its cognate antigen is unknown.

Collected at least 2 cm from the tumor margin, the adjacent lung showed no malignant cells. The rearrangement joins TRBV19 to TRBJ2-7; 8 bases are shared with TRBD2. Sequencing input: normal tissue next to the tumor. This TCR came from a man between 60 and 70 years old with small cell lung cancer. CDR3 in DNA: TGTGCCAGCTTTAGCGGGACGTCCTACGAGCAGTACTTC. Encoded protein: CASFSGTSYEQYF.